This T cell receptor beta chain was recovered during a study of cytomegalovirus exposure and HLA in healthy donors. Regarding the study as a whole: The authors enumerated 150 to 200 TCR beta chains as linked to cytomegalovirus. Segments of the TCR beta V type were, in most cases, productive about 87% or about 30% of the time in an earlier analysis. There were several of the most significant clusters that appeared linked to common viral pathogens in a later analysis.

Primers: 60 Vbeta forward and 13 Jbeta reverse. Libraries were prepared by immunoSEQ multiplex PCR; TCRdb keeps only in-frame clonotypes and omits some of them. The table records 150,000 to 200,000 clones, roughly 80% of them present only once. A note on this clone: Its antigen remains unknown.

Losses at the gene ends were 0 bases for V and 10 bases for J; bases not matched to a gene: 10. The CDR3 totals 18 residues. Germline CDR1 and CDR2: KGHSH and LQKENI. This chain joins TRBV18 and TRBJ2-1; 15 bases map to TRBD2. Sequencing used PBMCs. The origin of this receptor is a young woman in good health and CMV-seronegative. The CDR3 DNA follows: TGTGCCAGCTCACCACCGGGACTAGCGGGAGGTGCCCTCAGGGAGCAGTTCTTC. Translating gives CASSPPGLAGGALREQFF. Supplemented by reference TRBV18 and TRBJ2-1, the full variable domain reads NAGVMQNPRHLVRRRGQEARLRCSPMKGHSHVYWYRQLPEEGLKFMVYLQKENIIDESGMPKERFSAEFPKEGPSILRIQQVVRGDSAAYFCASSPPGLAGGALREQFFGPGTRLTVL.